The source of this T cell receptor beta chain is a study of cytomegalovirus exposure and HLA in healthy donors. Background on the study: About 180 million T cells yielded over 90 million unique TCR beta sequences in earlier analysis. Drawn from HLA-typed donors, around 85 million unique TCRs were held in an early data release.

General study findings and limits: Sequencing depth across donors, presence/absence analyses assumed, was roughly uniform.

Notes on this clone: Its antigen is as yet unknown.

PCR amplification relied on 60 Vbeta primers (plus 13 Jbeta primers). Profiled with immunoSEQ multiplex PCR; TCRdb holds only in-frame clones, not every one. The profile covers under 150,000 clones, with about 80% appearing a single time and around 1.9% taken by the ten largest. The J segment lost 8 bases and the V segment lost 5 bases, leaving 4 bases of the junction unmatched. The CDR3 is 13 amino acids. Looked up from germline, CDR1 is MNHNY and CDR2 is SVGAGI (reference sequence). This chain joins TRBV6-6 and TRBJ1-4; 8 bases align to TRBD1. Sequencing used PBMCs. The source of this sequence is a woman in her forties or fifties in good health and CMV-seronegative. The CDR3 nucleotides read TGTGCCAGCAGTCAGACAGGGGCGGAAAAACTGTTTTTT. Translating it yields CASSQTGAEKLFF.